Below are 25 T cell receptor beta chains sequenced from a single sample in a study of early T cells in non-severe SARS-CoV-2 infection. MiXCR, run by TCRdb on the 5' RACE reads, gives a single entry per CDR3 protein. This repertoire shows tens of thousands of distinct CDR3 sequences, around 12% found once; its top ten account for approximately 1.2%. The sample here was whole blood, taken at baseline. These receptors came from an adult who was a healthcare worker with PCR-confirmed SARS-CoV-2 infection or an uninfected control (not recorded which). The donor label of this sample is uncertain.

This clonotype has more than one count but fewer than ten. This sequence joins TRBV19 and TRBJ2-3, with 8 bases fitting TRBD1. Germline V lookup: CDR1 LNHDA, CDR2 SQIVND (reference sequence). The CDR3 is 17 residues long. Germline trimming cut 1 base from V and 1 base from J; bases unmatched to any gene: 7. DNA of the CDR3: TGTGCCAGTAGTATAGCAGGAGGGACAGGCCGCACAGATACGCAGTATTTT. Protein: CASSIAGGTGRTDTQYF.

The chain employs TRBV2 and TRBJ1-1; the D gene is possibly TRBD1 (5 bases). This CDR3 spans 17 amino acids. From germline, CDR1 is SNHLY and CDR2 FYNNEI. Trimming pared 6 bases from V and 1 base from J, leaving 21 bases between. CDR3 region: CASSEESDTSWNTEAFF. The CDR3 bases are TGTGCCAGCAGCGAGGAATCGGACACCTCCTGGAACACTGAAGCTTTCTTT.

This clonotype turned up a few times. V usage is TRBV7-6 and J usage is TRBJ2-3, with TRBD2 identical over 8 bases. CDR3 size: 17 residues. CDR1 SGHVS and CDR2 FNYEAQ come from the germline V gene. V shed 4 bases and J 5 bases; nucleotides not matched to a gene: 14. The CDR3 region is CASSSPRLARGKDTQYF. In nucleotides, the CDR3 is TGTGCCAGCAGCTCGCCCCGACTAGCGCGGGGGAAAGATACGCAGTATTTT.

In this sample, this clonotype turned up a few times. Here the CDR3 DNA reads TGTGCCAGCAGCTCAGGGGATGAGCAGTTCTTC. It is translated as CASSSGDEQFF. The chain combines TRBV7-3 with TRBJ2-1; a possible D gene is TRBD1 (6 bases). This CDR3 is 11 amino acids long. The germline V gene has CDR1 SGHTA and CDR2 FQGTGA. Trimming pared 4 bases from V and 8 bases from J, leaving 6 bases between.

This clonotype was counted ten times or more. The chain joins TRBV28 to TRBJ2-5; 9 bases are shared with TRBD1. V lost 4 bases to trimming and J lost 3 bases; unmatched junction nucleotides: 12. The length of the CDR3 is 17 residues. Per germline, CDR1 MDHEN and CDR2 SYDVKM. The CDR3 coding sequence is TGTGCCAGCAGTTCCACTCCCCTGGGACAGGGAAAAGAGACCCAGTACTTC. It specifies CASSSTPLGQGKETQYF.

V gene TRBV12-3 or TRBV12-4 combines with J gene TRBJ2-3; the D is unclear. V lost 1 base and J lost 8, with 10 bases in between. CDR3 size: 13 residues. CDR3 nucleotides: TGTGCCAGCAGTTTAGTCCTGAGCGCTACGCAGTATTTT. Encoded protein: CASSLVLSATQYF.

This clonotype came up many times. CDR3 protein: CASSLHPTGTGNTIYF. DNA of the CDR3: TGTGCCAGCAGTTTACACCCGACAGGGACTGGAAACACCATATATTTT. The chain links TRBV11-2 to TRBJ1-3; 7 positions match TRBD1. The CDR3 has 16 amino acids. V trimming: 6 bases; J trimming: 2 bases; junction bases outside the gene matches: 10. Germline assignment: CDR1 SGHAT and CDR2 FQNNGV. Combining the CDR3 with reference TRBV11-2 and TRBJ1-3 gives the whole variable domain EAGVAQSPRYKIIEKRQSVAFWCNPISGHATLYWYQQILGQGPKLLIQFQNNGVVDDSQLPKDRFSAERLKGVDSTLKIQPAKLEDSAVYLCASSLHPTGTGNTIYFGEGSWLTVV.

This clonotype was counted only a few times. The CDR3 coding sequence is TGTGCCAGCAGTCCCGGGACAGGGGGCGCGACTGGCTACACCTTC. The encoded protein is CASSPGTGGATGYTF. This chain uses TRBV6-5 with TRBJ1-2; TRBD1 aligns across 12 bases. Trimming at V came to 5 bases and at J to 7 bases, leaving 8 bases not matched to a gene. From germline, CDR1 is MNHEY and CDR2 SVGAGI. This CDR3 is 15 amino acids long.

The chain couples TRBV7-2 to TRBJ2-2; D is possibly TRBD1 (6 bases). Between the trimmed V and J ends, which lost 3 bases and 3 bases, there was a span of 20 bases. The CDR3 is made up of 18 amino acids. Germline values: CDR1 SGHTA, CDR2 FQGNSA. CDR3 sequence (DNA): TGTGCCAGCAGCTTGAAGGCCGGTTGGGACACCTACACCGGGGAGCTGTTTTTT. This codes for CASSLKAGWDTYTGELFF. Filled out from reference TRBV7-2 and TRBJ2-2, the complete variable domain reads GAGVSQSPSNKVTEKGKDVELRCDPISGHTALYWYRQSLGQGLEFLIYFQGNSAPDKSGLPSDRFSAERTGGSVSTLTIQRTQQEDSAVYLCASSLKAGWDTYTGELFFGEGSRLTVL.

With regard to this clonotype: Just one base apart from a much larger clone, this may be a read error. The V and J genes are TRBV12-3 or TRBV12-4 and TRBJ1-3; maybe TRBD1 (5 bases). V gave up 0 bases and J gave up 2 bases, with 5 bases separating them. This CDR3 comprises 14 residues. CDR3 nucleotide sequence: TGTGCCAGCAGTTTAGCAGGGGCTGGAAACACCATATATTTT. This gives the protein CASSLAGAGNTIYF.

This clonotype was detected ten times or more. The genes are TRBV7-8 and TRBJ2-1; 7 bases agree with TRBD1. Germline CDR1 SGHVS, CDR2 FQNEAQ. This CDR3 is built from 16 residues. V dropped 5 bases and J dropped 4; count of bases not matched to a gene: 11. CDR3 sequence reads: CASSPSGQALYNEQFF. The CDR3 region has the DNA TGTGCCAGCAGCCCGAGTGGACAGGCCCTGTACAATGAGCAGTTCTTC.

This clonotype has more than one count but fewer than ten. The CDR3 spells CASSDSGGYEQYV. CDR3 coding DNA: TGTGCCAGCAGTGACTCGGGAGGTTACGAGCAGTACGTC. The J gene is TRBJ2-7, the V gene TRBV6-4, with a tentative D call TRBD2 (6 bases). The germline gives CDR1 MRHNA, CDR2 SNTAGT. The CDR3 runs 13 residues. Trimming left V 0 bases short and J 4 bases short, with 7 bases between.

The V call is TRBV27, the J call TRBJ2-7; a weak D match, TRBD1 (6 bases). V lost 2 bases, J lost 0 bases, and 11 bases lay in between. CDR3 length equals 15 residues. Germline V gene sequence: CDR1 MNHEY, CDR2 SMNVEV (reference sequence). CDR3 nucleotide sequence: TGTGCCAGCAGTTTAATCGGACAGAGCTCCTACGAGCAGTACGTC. Amino acid sequence: CASSLIGQSSYEQYV.

The sample holds many counts of this clonotype. V gene TRBV9 combines with J gene TRBJ2-5; D is perhaps TRBD1 or TRBD2 (5 bases each). Germline CDR1 reads SGDLS; CDR2 reads YYNGEE. This CDR3 contains 15 residues. V shed 3 bases and J shed 2 bases, with 14 bases lying between them. CDR3 sequence (DNA): TGTGCCAGCAGCGCATGGACCGGGGCACAAGAGACCCAGTACTTC. Its translation is CASSAWTGAQETQYF.

The table lists this clonotype with a few counts. The chain couples TRBV24-1 to TRBJ2-1, with D unclear. Germline CDR1 reads KGHDR; CDR2 reads SFDVKD. Trimming took 5 bases from V and 4 from J, leaving 2 bases between them. CDR3 length: 11 residues. The CDR3 region is CATSGYNEQFF. As DNA, the CDR3 is TGTGCCACCAGTGGGTACAATGAGCAGTTCTTC.

This clonotype was picked up a small number of times. The rearrangement uses TRBV3-1 and TRBJ1-1; D remains ambiguous. V gave up 1 base and J gave up 1 base, with 7 bases separating them. There are 14 residues in the CDR3. Germline V CDR1 and CDR2: LGHDT, YNNKEL (reference sequence). The CDR3 DNA reads TGTGCCAGCAGCCAAGTCGTCAGGAACACTGAAGCTTTCTTT. This translates into CASSQVVRNTEAFF. Drawing the rest from reference TRBV3-1 and TRBJ1-1, the complete variable domain is DTAVSQTPKYLVTQMGNDKSIKCEQNLGHDTMYWYKQDSKKFLKIMFSYNNKELIINETVPNRFSPKSPDKAHLNLHINSLELGDSAVYFCASSQVVRNTEAFFGQGTRLTVV.

V is TRBV6-1 and J is TRBJ1-4; unclear D gene. Per germline, CDR1 MNHNS and CDR2 SASEGT. This CDR3 is 18 amino acids long. Trimming left V 6 bases short and J 0 bases short, with 20 bases between. In DNA form, the CDR3 reads TGTGCCAGCAGGGATACAGTTGCTACAGCGTCAACTAATGAAAAACTGTTTTTT. Its protein product is CASRDTVATASTNEKLFF.

This clonotype was counted a few times. This rearrangement joins TRBV5-1 to TRBJ2-5, with TRBD1 as a possible D gene (6 bases). Trimming pared 4 bases from V and 5 bases from J, leaving 15 bases between. The germline CDR1 and CDR2 sequences are SGHRS and YFSETQ. The CDR3 runs 14 residues. CDR3 sequence reads: CASSPGPGDETQYF. The CDR3 DNA is TGCGCCAGCAGCCCGGGCCCAGGGGATGAGACCCAGTACTTC.

J is TRBJ2-1 and V is TRBV29-1; 11 positions match TRBD1. Losses at the gene ends were 5 bases for V and 10 bases for J; bases not matched to a gene: 10. CDR3 size: 14 residues. Germline V gene data show CDR1 as SQVTM and CDR2 as ANQGSEA. The CDR3 sequence is CSVTPGQGGAEQFF. Written as DNA, the CDR3 is TGCAGCGTTACGCCGGGACAGGGGGGGGCAGAGCAGTTCTTC.

This clonotype appeared a few times. V and J are TRBV4-1 and TRBJ2-3; the match to TRBD1 covers 7 bases. This CDR3 contains 15 residues. The V gene's germline CDR1 is MGHRA and CDR2 YSYEKL. Germline trimming cut 1 base from V and 4 bases from J; bases unmatched to any gene: 5. The CDR3 loop reads CASSQVTGEADTQYF. CDR3 DNA: TGCGCCAGCAGCCAAGTCACAGGGGAAGCAGATACGCAGTATTTT.

This clonotype has at least ten counts. The rearrangement uses TRBV6-2 or TRBV6-3 and TRBJ2-3; TRBD2 matches at 14 bases. Germline V CDR1 and CDR2: MNHEY, SVGEGT. The ends lost 4 bases at V and 2 bases at J; junction bases unmatched: 5. CDR3 length equals 17 residues. The CDR3 coding sequence is TGTGCCAGCAGTTTGGGACTAGCGGGGGCGATCACAGATACGCAGTATTTT. Translated, it gives CASSLGLAGAITDTQYF.

The table lists this clonotype with many counts. V and J are TRBV20-1 and TRBJ2-2; 7 bases fit TRBD1. CDR1 and CDR2 from the germline V gene are DFQATT and SNEGSKA (reference sequence). V lost 2 bases, J lost 4 bases, and 4 bases stayed unmatched. The CDR3 sequence is 14 residues long. The CDR3 region is CSARLRGRTGELFF. CDR3 in DNA: TGCAGTGCTAGATTGAGGGGGCGCACCGGGGAGCTGTTTTTT.

The table lists this clonotype with a few counts. The chain combines TRBV24-1 with TRBJ2-6; perhaps D is TRBD1 or TRBD2 (6 bases each). Germline loops: CDR1 KGHDR, CDR2 SFDVKD. Trimming cost V 5 bases and J 4 bases, with 17 bases left between them. The length of the CDR3 is 17 residues. This chain's CDR3 is CATSASFRGLGANVLTF. CDR3 nucleotides: TGTGCCACCAGTGCCTCCTTTCGGGGGCTAGGGGCCAACGTCCTGACTTTC.

There are many counts of this clonotype. The rearrangement links TRBV7-3 to TRBJ2-3; D is unresolved. CDR1 is SGHTA and CDR2 is FQGTGA in the germline V gene. There are 13 residues in the CDR3. V dropped 4 bases and J dropped 2 bases, with 7 bases sitting between them. CDR3 nucleotide sequence: TGTGCCAGCAGCTCCACAAACACAGATACGCAGTATTTT. Encoded protein: CASSSTNTDTQYF.

This clonotype was observed a few times. The chain recombines TRBV3-1 with TRBJ1-1; perhaps TRBD1 as D (5 bases). There are 14 residues in the CDR3. The germline V gene encodes CDR1 LGHDT and CDR2 YNNKEL (reference sequence). The ends were cut back, 6 bases at V and 3 bases at J, with 14 bases in the middle. The CDR3 sequence: CASSPGVWDTEAFF. DNA of the CDR3: TGTGCCAGCAGTCCGGGGGTCTGGGACACTGAAGCTTTCTTT.